Described below is a single TCR beta chain sequence and its context. The antigen it recognizes is unknown. Base qualities are missing; no much larger clone stands one base away. This entry belongs to a study of CDR3 diversity in severe acne (dated by TCRdb to between 2019 and 2020). Library preparation employed PCR. Sequencing was performed on an Illumina HiSeq 2000. TCRdb reworked the public reads: Q25 trimming with fastp, MiXCR clone assembly, productive beta chains retained. CDR3 protein duplicates are merged, each entry listing the most common genes and DNA. Across this sample there are about 85,000 distinct CDR3 sequences, with about 48% seen only once. The ten largest clones add up to around 10% of the sample. The sample consisted of blood. This receptor was obtained from a male donor in good health, serving as a control.

Here the CDR3 is given as CASSVEGTLEAFF. In nucleotides, the sequence is TGTGCCAGCAGCGTAGAGGGGACACTCGAAGCTTTCTTT. This chain is built from TRBV9 and TRBJ1-1, with TRBD1 perhaps the D gene, on 6 matching bases. The germline V gene encodes CDR1 SGDLS and CDR2 YYNGEE. Including the terminal cysteine and phenylalanine, the CDR3 comprises 13 residues. Only CDR3 DNA is held: 39 bases, read in frame from base 1. Trimming removed 0 bases from V and 8 bases from J, leaving 11 bases between the germline ends.